This TCR beta chain was retrieved from a study of neurological immune-mediated disorders. V was trimmed by 4 bases and J by 4 bases, leaving 16 bases between them. This CDR3 region has 15 residues. Germline V gives CDR1 LGHDT, CDR2 YNNKEL (reference sequence). The sorted libraries took over 750,000 CD4+ or CD8+ T cells. One entry per CDR3 protein results from TCRdb running MiXCR on the 5' RACE reads. The sample has tens of thousands of distinct CDR3 sequences; around 3.8% are singletons. This clonotype was counted at least ten times. Sequencing was done on a sample of CD4+ T cells from blood. The chain recombines TRBV3-1 with TRBJ1-1, with D perhaps matching TRBD1 (6 bases). This clonotype originated in a woman aged 40 to 49 with multiple sclerosis. The CDR3 DNA reads as TGTGCCAGCAGCCCAGCGTCGGGGGGCGGCACTGAAGCTTTCTTT. Protein sequence: CASSPASGGGTEAFF.